This T cell receptor (beta chain) stems from a study of shared clonotypes between healthy human individuals. All participating donors were Caucasian adults from Nashville, Tennessee. J gave up 2 bases and V 8 bases, and 12 bases lay outside the gene matches. The CDR3 consists of 16 residues. Per the germline V gene, CDR1 is SNHLY and CDR2 is FYNNEI. Investigators spread the genomic DNA of each subset evenly over several immunoSEQ plates. Input per replicate PCR of unsorted PBMC was 250 to 300 ng DNA, corresponding to about 30,000 T cell genomes. This table comes from immunoSEQ multiplex PCR, and its TCRdb copy is limited to in-frame clones, with some not included. The sample has about half a million clones, 79% seen once.

The material sequenced was PBMCs. The source of this sequence is a middle-aged woman in good health. Some clones in this sample may be carry-over from other donors' samples. The rearrangement joins TRBV2 to TRBJ2-5, with TRBD1 matching over 9 bases. CDR3 in amino acids: CASGGWDRALQETQYF. CDR3 DNA: TGTGCCAGCGGAGGGTGGGACAGGGCGCTTCAAGAGACCCAGTACTTC.